This is a list of T cell receptor beta chains from one sample in a study of naive and memory T cell subsets. Using its own MiXCR run on the UMI-ligation and nested PCR reads, TCRdb lists one record per CDR3 protein. The sample yields some 150,000 distinct CDR3 sequences, 17% seen once. The sample taken for sequencing was naive CD4+ T cells from blood. These receptors originate from a human donor in good health. Both conserved end residues are part of each CDR3. A D gene is named only where the DNA matches it firmly. Clone size is shown for a subset of rows, as once, few, many or a class of expanded clone.

v_call,d_call,j_call,clone_size,cdr3_nt,cdr3_aa
TRBV6-1,TRBD1,TRBJ2-2,-,TGTGCCAGCAGTGAGCCCGGGACAGCGAACACCGGGGAGCTGTTTTTT,CASSEPGTANTGELFF
TRBV20-1,TRBD2,TRBJ2-2,few,TGCAGTGCTAGACTAGCGGGGGGGGAGCTGTTTTTT,CSARLAGGELFF
TRBV6-5,-,TRBJ2-5,few,TGTGCCAGCAGTACCGGACGACAGGCGCCTCAAGAGACCCAGTACTTC,CASSTGRQAPQETQYF
TRBV2,TRBD1,TRBJ2-1,few,TGTGCCAGCTCCGTAGGGACAGGACTTTACAATGAGCAGTTCTTC,CASSVGTGLYNEQFF
TRBV2,-,TRBJ2-3,-,TGTGCCAGCAGTGATGGGGGCGAGACGCAGTATTTT,CASSDGGETQYF
TRBV13,-,TRBJ2-3,-,TGTGCCAGCAGCTTAAGTCAGAGAATGGATACGCAGTATTTT,CASSLSQRMDTQYF
TRBV28,TRBD1,TRBJ1-4,-,TGTGCCAGCAGCACCGACAGGGATAATGAAAAACTGTTTTTT,CASSTDRDNEKLFF
TRBV20-1,TRBD2,TRBJ2-3,-,TGCAGTGCCCGGAGCGGGAGCCGTTCTGATACGCAGTATTTT,CSARSGSRSDTQYF
TRBV9,TRBD1,TRBJ2-1,-,TGTGCCAGCAGCCCCAAGATAAAGACAGGGGACAATGAGCAGTTCTTC,CASSPKIKTGDNEQFF
TRBV5-1,TRBD1,TRBJ2-7,few,TGCGCCAGCAGCGCCTCCGGGACAGGGTCCTACGAGCAGTACTTC,CASSASGTGSYEQYF
TRBV6-1,-,TRBJ2-7,few,TGTGCCAGCAGTGAAGAAGCGGCGGGCCTCTTCTACGAGCAGTACTTC,CASSEEAAGLFYEQYF
TRBV20-1,TRBD2,TRBJ2-1,-,TGCAGTGCTAGAGTTAGCGGGAGGTTCAATGAGCAGTTCTTC,CSARVSGRFNEQFF
TRBV6-5,TRBD1,TRBJ1-6,few,TGTGCCAGCAGTGGGACAGCCCTTCGGTCACCCCTCCACTTT,CASSGTALRSPLHF
TRBV19,-,TRBJ1-5,-,TGTGCCAGTAGTATCCGGACGGATAGCAATCAGCCCCAGCATTTT,CASSIRTDSNQPQHF
TRBV20-1,-,TRBJ2-7,few,TGCAGTGCTAACCCCGGGACACGGGGGGAGCAGTACTTC,CSANPGTRGEQYF
TRBV7-9,-,TRBJ2-2,-,TGTGCCAGCAGCTCTTGGCTGCACACCGGGGAGCTGTTTTTT,CASSSWLHTGELFF
TRBV11-2,TRBD2,TRBJ2-1,-,TGTGCCAGCAGCTTAGAGGGGGGGAGTTCCTACAATGAGCAGTTCTTC,CASSLEGGSSYNEQFF
TRBV18,TRBD1,TRBJ2-4,-,TGTGCCAGCTCACCCGGACAGGGACGCATTCAGTACTTC,CASSPGQGRIQYF
TRBV4-1,-,TRBJ1-5,-,TGCGCCAGCAGCCATCGTCTTGGGGCGAGGGACAGCAATCAGCCCCAGCATTTT,CASSHRLGARDSNQPQHF
TRBV5-1,-,TRBJ2-5,few,TGCGCCAGCAGCTTGGCAGGACAGACGGAGACCCAGTACTTC,CASSLAGQTETQYF
TRBV20-1,-,TRBJ2-1,few,TGCAGTGCTAGATCGGCGCTAGCGAGGCAAGAGGAGCAGTTCTTC,CSARSALARQEEQFF
TRBV9,-,TRBJ2-7,-,TGTGCCAGCAGCACTAGTGGCAGCCCGGGCGCGCGGGAGCAGTACTTC,CASSTSGSPGAREQYF
TRBV4-1,-,TRBJ1-5,-,TGCGCCAGCAGCCAATTCGGCTTGAATCAGCCCCAGCATTTT,CASSQFGLNQPQHF
TRBV18,TRBD1,TRBJ2-3,few,TGTGCCAGCTCAAAACTTCCGGGACAGGGGGATTATACGCAGTATTTT,CASSKLPGQGDYTQYF
TRBV5-5,TRBD2,TRBJ2-3,-,TGTGCCAGCAGGGGATCGGGGCTAGCGGCTGATACGCAGTATTTT,CASRGSGLAADTQYF
TRBV29-1,TRBD2,TRBJ2-1,-,TGCAGCGCCCCTCGAAGCGGGAGTTCAACAAGAGAGCAGTTCTTC,CSAPRSGSSTREQFF
TRBV15,-,TRBJ1-3,-,TGTGCCACCAGCAGAGATACCGGCAGCTCAAACACCATATATTTT,CATSRDTGSSNTIYF
TRBV20-1,-,TRBJ2-1,-,TGCACCCCGGACCCCCCGAGAGGAAACTACAATGAGCAGTTCTTC,CTPDPPRGNYNEQFF
TRBV3-1,TRBD2,TRBJ2-1,-,TGTGCCAGCAGCCCTACGAGCGGGACCCGCTCCTACAATGAGCAGTTCTTC,CASSPTSGTRSYNEQFF
TRBV18,-,TRBJ1-3,-,TGTGCCAGCTCACCTACAGACAACTCTGGAAACACCATATATTTT,CASSPTDNSGNTIYF
TRBV28,-,TRBJ2-7,-,TGTGCCAGCAGTTTACCAGTTACTGACTACGAGCAGTACTTC,CASSLPVTDYEQYF
TRBV29-1,-,TRBJ1-3,-,TGCAGCGTTGAGGGCAGGGTCGGAAACACCATATATTTT,CSVEGRVGNTIYF
TRBV4-1,TRBD2,TRBJ2-1,-,TGCGCCAGCAGCCAGGGGAGGGCTAGCGGGAGGCTTGAGCAGTTCTTC,CASSQGRASGRLEQFF
TRBV6-5,-,TRBJ2-1,few,TGTGCCAGCAGTTCGGGAGTTTCACTGAACAATGAGCAGTTCTTC,CASSSGVSLNNEQFF
TRBV2,TRBD2,TRBJ2-7,few,TGTGCCAGCAGTGGACTAGCGGGACCCTACGAGCAGTACTTC,CASSGLAGPYEQYF
TRBV3-1,-,TRBJ1-2,few,TGTGCCAGCAGCCTCCATCAGCCCTATGGCTACACCTTC,CASSLHQPYGYTF
TRBV28,-,TRBJ2-7,many,TGTGCCAGCAGTTTTAGGGGCGAGCAGTACTTC,CASSFRGEQYF
TRBV12-3/TRBV12-4,TRBD2,TRBJ2-7,few,TGTGCCAGCAGTTTAACTTCGGCTAGCGGAAACGAGCAGTACTTC,CASSLTSASGNEQYF
TRBV5-1,TRBD2,TRBJ2-1,-,TGCGCCAGCAGGGGGGCTGTGACGGGAGGGCCCTACAATGAGCAGTTCTTC,CASRGAVTGGPYNEQFF
TRBV27,-,TRBJ2-7,-,TGTGCCAGCAGTTTGGGGAGGGGGCAAGGGTACGAGCAGTACTTC,CASSLGRGQGYEQYF
TRBV5-1,-,TRBJ2-1,-,TGCGCCAGCAGCTTAAGCGGAGGCTCCTACAATGAGCAGTTCTTC,CASSLSGGSYNEQFF
TRBV10-3,TRBD2,TRBJ2-5,few,TGTGCCATCAGGGACAGCGGGGGAGAAGAGACCCAGTACTTC,CAIRDSGGEETQYF
TRBV10-1,TRBD2,TRBJ2-7,few,TGCGCCAGCAGTGCGGGGCTAGCGGGAGGGCTCGAGCAGTACTTC,CASSAGLAGGLEQYF
TRBV24-1,TRBD2,TRBJ2-1,-,TGTGCCACCAGTGAATGGACTAGACCTGAGCAGTTCTTC,CATSEWTRPEQFF
TRBV3-1,TRBD2,TRBJ2-6,few,TGTGCCAGCTCCCGGGCTAGCGGGGGTACTTGGTCTGGGGCCAACGTCCTGACTTTC,CASSRASGGTWSGANVLTF
TRBV6-2/TRBV6-3,TRBD2,TRBJ2-7,-,TGTGCCAGCAGAAACGGACTAGCGGGAGTTGAGCAGTACTTC,CASRNGLAGVEQYF
TRBV6-6,TRBD1,TRBJ2-7,few,TGTGCCAGCAGCCACAACCGACAGGGACGGGGCAACGAGCAGTACTTC,CASSHNRQGRGNEQYF
TRBV11-2,-,TRBJ2-1,few,TGTGCCAGCAGCTTGTTTAGGGCTGCGTCATACAATGAGCAGTTCTTC,CASSLFRAASYNEQFF
TRBV6-2/TRBV6-3,TRBD2,TRBJ2-7,-,TGTGCCGGTCGGACTAGCGGGAGATTCGAGCAGTACTTC,CAGRTSGRFEQYF
TRBV20-1,TRBD1,TRBJ1-2,few,TGCAGTGCTACTCAGACAGGGGGGAGGTCGGGCTACACCTTC,CSATQTGGRSGYTF
TRBV19,-,TRBJ2-4,-,TGTGCCAGTAGGGATAGCGGACAAAACATTCAGTACTTC,CASRDSGQNIQYF
TRBV6-6,-,TRBJ2-7,few,TGTGCCAGCAGTACCCGGGGGTTCTCCGTCTTC,CASSTRGFSVF
TRBV12-3/TRBV12-4,TRBD2,TRBJ2-1,many,TGTGCCAGCAGCATCCCTAGCGGGAGTATCAATGAGCAGTTCTTC,CASSIPSGSINEQFF
TRBV12-3/TRBV12-4,-,TRBJ2-3,-,TGTGCCAGCAGTGCCGGGACGCCGAACCCAACAGATACGCAGTATTTT,CASSAGTPNPTDTQYF
TRBV5-1,-,TRBJ2-7,-,TGCGCCAGCAGCTTCGAAGGCGGGACGGGCGAGCAGTACTTC,CASSFEGGTGEQYF
TRBV5-1,TRBD2,TRBJ2-3,few,TGCGCCAGCAGCTTGGAAGTAGCGGGAGGTAGAGATACGCAGTATTTT,CASSLEVAGGRDTQYF
TRBV4-1,-,TRBJ2-1,many,TGCGCCAGCAGCCAAGATAAGGTGGGAGCGCCTGGGCTTTACAATGAGCAGTTCTTC,CASSQDKVGAPGLYNEQFF
TRBV12-3/TRBV12-4,-,TRBJ1-1,-,TGTGCCAGCAGTTACACGAACACTGAAGCTTTCTTT,CASSYTNTEAFF